The 25 T cell receptor beta chains below were found in one sample sequenced in a study of cytomegalovirus exposure and HLA in healthy donors. It was with 60 Vbeta and 13 Jbeta primers that the PCR ran. Clones were sequenced by immunoSEQ multiplex PCR, and TCRdb holds only the in-frame ones, with some missing. This sample has about 120,000 clones; 80% occur once, and the top ten carry approximately 8.8%. The sample taken for sequencing was PBMCs. The source of these receptors is a female donor in good health and CMV-seropositive.

The chain uses TRBV27 and TRBJ1-2; tentative D call: TRBD1 (5 bases). V dropped 6 bases and J dropped 2 bases, with 10 bases sitting between them. The CDR3 is made up of 13 amino acids. CDR1 is MNHEY and CDR2 is SMNVEV in the germline V gene (reference sequence). This CDR3 is CASRSTANYGYTF. The CDR3 coding sequence is TGTGCCAGCAGATCGACAGCAAACTATGGCTACACCTTC.

The rearrangement links TRBV6-5 to TRBJ2-3, with no clear D. This CDR3 has 12 amino acids. Trimming removed 4 bases at V and 3 bases at J, with 5 bases between. Germline values: CDR1 MNHEY, CDR2 SVGAGI. The CDR3 DNA reads as TGTGCCAGCAGTTCCCAGACAGATACGCAGTATTTT. Translating gives CASSSQTDTQYF.

The chain uses TRBV9 and TRBJ2-5; 7 bases agree with TRBD2. V lost 0 bases, J lost 5 bases, and 4 bases stayed unmatched. From germline, CDR1 is SGDLS and CDR2 YYNGEE. The CDR3 is 14 amino acids. DNA of the CDR3: TGTGCCAGCAGCGTAGGGACTAGGGGCGAGACCCAGTACTTC. Protein sequence: CASSVGTRGETQYF.

This clone was recorded a few times. The genes are TRBV14 and TRBJ2-3; 10 positions match TRBD2. V shed 2 bases, J shed 2 bases, and the junction held 7 bases outside the gene matches. Germline CDR1 SGHDN, CDR2 FVKESK. This CDR3 has 17 amino acids. Here the CDR3 reads CASSQRAGGPVTDTQYF. The CDR3 DNA reads as TGTGCCAGCAGCCAAAGAGCGGGGGGGCCTGTCACAGATACGCAGTATTTT. The variable domain in full, with the rest retrieved from reference TRBV14 and TRBJ2-3, is EAGVTQFPSHSVIEKGQTVTLRCDPISGHDNLYWYRRVMGKEIKFLLHFVKESKQDESGMPNNRFLAERTGGTYSTLKVQPAELEDSGVYFCASSQRAGGPVTDTQYFGPGTRLTVL.

The V call is TRBV20-1, the J call TRBJ2-1; D perhaps matches TRBD2 (5 bases). The CDR3 spans 10 residues. The germline V gene encodes CDR1 DFQATT and CDR2 SNEGSKA (reference sequence). Trimming took 0 bases from V and 14 from J, leaving 8 bases between them. The CDR3 loop reads CSARDVLEFF. The CDR3 DNA reads as TGCAGTGCTAGAGATGTACTAGAGTTCTTC.

CDR3 region: CASSADGTGEETQYF. CDR3 DNA sequence: TGTGCCAGCAGCGCCGATGGGACAGGGGAAGAGACCCAGTACTTC. The gene calls are TRBV9 and TRBJ2-5; 10 bases are a match to TRBD1. The CDR3 spans 15 residues. Trimming took 3 bases from V and 3 from J; bases not matched to a gene: 5. Per germline, CDR1 SGDLS and CDR2 YYNGEE.

CDR3 in amino acids: CAFTWGGQDGDQPQHF. The CDR3 DNA sequence: TGTGCCTTTACATGGGGTGGACAGGATGGAGATCAGCCCCAGCATTTT. The chain is built from TRBV30 and TRBJ1-5, with 7 bases matching TRBD1. The germline V gene has CDR1 GTSNPN and CDR2 SVGIG (reference sequence). J gave up 5 bases and V 7 bases, and 17 bases lay outside the gene matches. The CDR3 is 16 residues long.

The chain has TRBV2 and TRBJ1-2, with no clear D. CDR1 SNHLY and CDR2 FYNNEI come from the germline V gene. V lost 4 bases and J 0 bases, leaving 9 bases between the germline ends. The CDR3 length is 14 residues. This chain's CDR3 is CASSAQVPNYGYTF. In DNA, the CDR3 is TGTGCCAGCAGTGCTCAGGTCCCTAACTATGGCTACACCTTC.

The chain joins TRBV30 to TRBJ2-5; 7 bases align to TRBD1. With V trimmed by 8 bases and J by 5 bases, 8 bases remained unmatched. From germline, CDR1 is GTSNPN and CDR2 SVGIG (reference sequence). This CDR3 region has 12 residues. CDR3 sequence reads: CAATGAEETQYF. CDR3 in DNA: TGTGCCGCCACAGGGGCGGAGGAGACCCAGTACTTC. The full variable domain, completed using reference TRBV30 and TRBJ2-5, is SQTIHQWPATLVQPVGSPLSLECTVEGTSNPNLYWYRQAAGRGLQLLFYSVGIGQISSEVPQNLSASRPQDRQFILSSKKLLLSDSGFYLCAATGAEETQYFGPGTRLLVL.

A single count supports this clone. The V and J genes are TRBV6-5 and TRBJ1-2; 8 bases are a match to TRBD1. Germline CDR1 MNHEY, CDR2 SVGAGI. V trimming: 2 bases; J trimming: 2 bases; junction bases outside the gene matches: 1. The length of the CDR3 is 14 residues. DNA for the CDR3: TGTGCCAGCAGTTACGGGACAGGCAACTATGGCTACACCTTC. Translated, it gives CASSYGTGNYGYTF.

The V and J genes are TRBV19 and TRBJ1-5; no clear D. Looked up from germline, CDR1 is LNHDA and CDR2 is SQIVND (reference sequence). The CDR3 extends over 12 amino acids. V lost 3 bases and J 7 bases, leaving 7 bases between the germline ends. The CDR3 loop is CASSMLSQPQHF. Written as DNA, the CDR3 is TGTGCCAGTAGTATGTTGTCACAGCCCCAGCATTTT.

The V gene is TRBV5-1, the J gene TRBJ1-1; the D gene is possibly TRBD1 (5 bases). V was pared by 0 bases and J by 5 bases, with 11 bases between. The CDR3 extends over 14 amino acids. The germline V gene has CDR1 SGHRS and CDR2 YFSETQ. The CDR3 nucleotides are TGCGCCAGCAGCTTGGGACAGCTTCGGACTGAAGCTTTCTTT. Residues: CASSLGQLRTEAFF.

The chain uses TRBV19 and TRBJ1-4; the match to TRBD1 covers 9 bases. This CDR3 spans 15 amino acids. From germline, CDR1 is LNHDA and CDR2 SQIVND (reference sequence). Losses at the gene ends were 5 bases for V and 8 bases for J; bases not matched to a gene: 9. The CDR3 DNA reads as TGTGCCAGTAGTCACACCGGCGGGACAGGGGAAAAACTGTTTTTT. It encodes CASSHTGGTGEKLFF. Full variable domain (outside the CDR3, taken from reference TRBV19 and TRBJ1-4): DGGITQSPKYLFRKEGQNVTLSCEQNLNHDAMYWYRQDPGQGLRLIYYSQIVNDFQKGDIAEGYSVSREKKESFPLTVTSAQKNPTAFYLCASSHTGGTGEKLFFGSGTQLSVL.

The rearrangement links TRBV29-1 to TRBJ2-2, with D maybe TRBD1 (6 bases). Germline CDR1 is SQVTM and CDR2 is ANQGSEA. The CDR3 sequence is 14 residues long. V was trimmed by 5 bases and J by 0 bases, leaving 10 bases between them. Here the CDR3 reads CSVRTVANTGELFF. The CDR3 region has the DNA TGCAGCGTTAGGACAGTCGCGAACACCGGGGAGCTGTTTTTT.

The rearrangement uses TRBV11-1 and TRBJ1-1, with D uncertain. V gave up 5 bases and J gave up 6 bases, with 7 bases separating them. The CDR3 extends over 11 amino acids. The germline CDR1 and CDR2 sequences are SGHAT and FQDESV (reference sequence). This chain's CDR3 is CASSKDSEAFF. In nucleotides, the CDR3 is TGTGCCAGCAGCAAGGACTCTGAAGCTTTCTTT.

The chain recombines TRBV14 with TRBJ1-2; D might be TRBD1 (5 bases). Germline V lookup: CDR1 SGHDN, CDR2 FVKESK. Trimming left V 1 base short and J 7 bases short, with 10 bases between. The CDR3 loop spans 13 amino acids. As DNA, the CDR3 is TGTGCCAGCAGCCAAGTCAGGGCGGTTGGCTACACCTTC. It specifies CASSQVRAVGYTF.

The chain joins TRBV7-2 to TRBJ1-2; D is perhaps TRBD1 (5 bases). V was clipped by 3 bases and J by 2 bases, with 10 bases between them. This CDR3 comprises 14 residues. Germline V CDR1 and CDR2: SGHTA, FQGNSA. CDR3 in DNA: TGTGCCAGCAGCTTCCAAAGGACAAACTATGGCTACACCTTC. It translates to CASSFQRTNYGYTF.

The V gene is TRBV18, the J gene TRBJ2-1; a possible D gene is TRBD2 (6 bases). Trimming shortened V by 2 bases and J by 3 bases, and 23 bases separated the two germline ends. The CDR3 has 19 residues. Germline V gene sequence: CDR1 KGHSH, CDR2 LQKENI. The CDR3 coding sequence is TGTGCCAGCTCACCAGTGCGGGGATTGGCCTCCTATGACTACAATGAGCAGTTCTTC. This translates into CASSPVRGLASYDYNEQFF.

V and J are TRBV19 and TRBJ2-4; the match to TRBD1 covers 8 bases. The CDR3 loop spans 15 amino acids. Germline CDR1 and CDR2: LNHDA and SQIVND (reference sequence). V dropped 6 bases and J dropped 1; count of bases not matched to a gene: 5. CDR3: CASSQTGAAKNIQYF. The DNA of the CDR3 is TGTGCCAGTAGCCAGACAGGGGCGGCCAAAAACATTCAGTACTTC.

The rearrangement links TRBV14 to TRBJ2-6, with D tentatively TRBD1 (6 bases). Trimming pared 7 bases from V and 0 bases from J, leaving 19 bases between. This CDR3 has 18 amino acids. In germline, CDR1 is SGHDN, CDR2 FVKESK. CDR3 nucleotides: TGTGCCAGCACGTCGGCAGGACAGCTTTTCTCTGGGGCCAACGTCCTGACTTTC. This translates into CASTSAGQLFSGANVLTF. The entire variable domain, with the rest obtained from reference TRBV14 and TRBJ2-6, is as follows: EAGVTQFPSHSVIEKGQTVTLRCDPISGHDNLYWYRRVMGKEIKFLLHFVKESKQDESGMPNNRFLAERTGGTYSTLKVQPAELEDSGVYFCASTSAGQLFSGANVLTFGAGSRLTVL.

The CDR3 DNA reads as TGCAGTGCTCTGCCCCGGTGGGAGCAGTTCTTC. As protein: CSALPRWEQFF. This sequence joins TRBV20-1 and TRBJ2-1; D uncertain. With 5 bases removed from V and 10 bases from J, the gap between germline ends came to 12 bases. Germline loops: CDR1 DFQATT, CDR2 SNEGSKA (reference sequence). The CDR3 is 11 residues long.

This chain uses TRBV2 with TRBJ1-1; D remains unclear. Between the trimmed V and J ends, which lost 6 bases and 4 bases, there was a span of 15 bases. Germline V CDR1 and CDR2: SNHLY, FYNNEI. There are 14 residues in the CDR3. The CDR3 protein is CASRLIAGATEAFF. The CDR3 nucleotides read TGTGCCAGCAGGCTCATTGCGGGTGCCACTGAAGCTTTCTTT.

CDR3 in DNA: TGTGCCAGCAGCGCGGACCCCGGGACAGGGGGAAACACCATATATTTT. Amino acids: CASSADPGTGGNTIYF. The chain combines TRBV9 with TRBJ1-3; TRBD1 matches 9 bases. CDR3 length: 16 residues. The germline CDR1 and CDR2 sequences are SGDLS and YYNGEE. Trimming cost V 3 bases and J 4 bases; bases outside gene matches: 8.

CDR3 region: CASSPGTSGDTQYF. The CDR3 region has the DNA TGTGCCAGCTCACCAGGGACTAGCGGAGATACGCAGTATTTT. This chain joins TRBV18 and TRBJ2-3; 11 bases map to TRBD2. The V segment lost 2 bases and the J segment 5 bases; nucleotides outside the gene matches: 0. The CDR3 has 14 amino acids. Germline V gene sequence: CDR1 KGHSH, CDR2 LQKENI.

This clone was detected only once. The chain links TRBV2 to TRBJ2-7; TRBD1 matches 7 bases. CDR3 length equals 16 residues. V trimming: 5 bases; J trimming: 1 base; junction bases outside the gene matches: 11. The germline V gene encodes CDR1 SNHLY and CDR2 FYNNEI. DNA for the CDR3: TGTGCCAGCAGTCCTCATACTCCGACAGGGTCCTACGAGCAGTACTTC. Translating it yields CASSPHTPTGSYEQYF.